Sequencing of this T cell receptor (beta chain) was carried out in a study of STAT5B mutations in CD4+ large granular lymphocyte leukemia. TCRdb keeps only in-frame clones here, not all; method: immunoSEQ multiplex PCR. The data contain under 7,500 clones, roughly 70% of them singletons. The germline gives CDR1 SNHLY, CDR2 FYNNEI. This CDR3 has 11 residues. V dropped 2 bases and J dropped 2 bases, with 1 base sitting between them. The origin of this receptor is a woman between 65 and 79 years old with CD4+ T-cell large granular lymphocyte leukemia. The sequenced sample was PBMCs. The chain carries TRBV2 and TRBJ2-7; no firm D call. CDR3 amino acids: CASSETYEQYF. CDR3 sequence (DNA): TGTGCCAGCAGTGAAACCTACGAGCAGTACTTC.